This T cell receptor beta chain originates from a study of blood T cell repertoires in COVID-19. Study at large: PBMCs, B-cell-depleted T cells, or T cells provided the cDNA or gDNA that made up the material.

The data were produced by immunoSEQ multiplex PCR, yet TCRdb's version contains in-frame clones alone and is incomplete. The sample includes 120,000 or so clones, about 86% seen only once; the top ten take about 2%. V lost 5 bases and J 5 bases, leaving 12 bases between the germline ends. This CDR3 has 12 amino acids. Germline CDR1 GTSNPN, CDR2 SVGIG (reference sequence). This chain uses TRBV30 with TRBJ1-1, with a tentative D call TRBD1 (5 bases). Sequenced sample: peripheral blood. The origin of this receptor is a woman aged 45-59 years with acute or convalescent COVID-19. The CDR3 DNA reads TGTGCCTGGTTCATAGGGGTGACTGAAGCTTTCTTT. This sequence encodes CAWFIGVTEAFF.